The 26 T cell receptor beta chains below all came from one sample that was sequenced in a study of blood T cell repertoires in COVID-19. Using immunoSEQ multiplex PCR, the repertoire was profiled, and TCRdb retains in-frame clones only, with some absent. Among hundreds of thousands of clones, 80% to 90% were seen once, and the ten largest hold roughly 2.3%. Sample: PBMCs or T cells enriched from blood (not recorded which). The receptors originated from a woman aged 18-35 years who had recovered from COVID-19.

The J gene is TRBJ1-4, the V gene TRBV27; weak D call: TRBD1 (5 bases). In germline, CDR1 is MNHEY, CDR2 SMNVEV (reference sequence). Trimming cost V 7 bases and J 4 bases, with 13 bases left between them. The CDR3 runs to 14 residues. The CDR3: CASTSGGGNEKLFF. CDR3 DNA: TGTGCCAGCACAAGTGGGGGGGGTAATGAAAAACTGTTTTTT.

The chain employs TRBV5-1 and TRBJ2-3; 14 bases are a match to TRBD2. The CDR3 has 19 amino acids. The trim removed 4 bases at V and 0 bases at J, leaving 10 bases unmatched. Germline CDR1 and CDR2: SGHRS and YFSETQ. The CDR3 sequence is CASSRLAGGRFVSTDTQYF. CDR3 DNA: TGCGCCAGCAGCCGACTAGCGGGGGGGCGGTTCGTTAGCACAGATACGCAGTATTTT.

With regard to this clone: The sample holds other DNA sequences that translate to the same CDR3. V gene TRBV27 combines with J gene TRBJ1-1; 10 bases match TRBD1. The ends lost 6 bases at V and 5 bases at J; junction bases unmatched: 6. CDR1 and CDR2 from the germline V gene are MNHEY and SMNVEV (reference sequence). CDR3 size: 14 residues. CDR3 region: CASRPDRGLTEAFF. CDR3 in DNA: TGTGCCAGCAGGCCTGACAGGGGGCTGACTGAAGCTTTCTTT.

The chain is built from TRBV9 and TRBJ1-3, with D possibly matching TRBD1 (6 bases). Trimming removed 3 bases from V and 2 bases from J, with 9 bases in between. This CDR3 comprises 14 residues. The germline V gene has CDR1 SGDLS and CDR2 YYNGEE. The chain's CDR3 is CASSAQGAGNTIYF. As DNA, the CDR3 is TGTGCCAGCAGCGCACAGGGCGCTGGAAACACCATATATTTT. Complete variable domain (other parts from reference TRBV9 and TRBJ1-3): DSGVTQTPKHLITATGQRVTLRCSPRSGDLSVYWYQQSLDQGLQFLIQYYNGEERAKGNILERFSAQQFPDLHSELNLSSLELGDSALYFCASSAQGAGNTIYFGEGSWLTVV.

The chain is built from TRBV12-3 or TRBV12-4 and TRBJ2-1; TRBD2 matches at 8 bases. V trimming: 6 bases; J trimming: 2 bases; junction bases outside the gene matches: 0. The CDR3 length is 13 residues. The CDR3 nucleotides are TGTGCCAGCAGGCGGGGGGCCTACAATGAGCAGTTCTTC. Protein sequence: CASRRGAYNEQFF.

The V and J genes are TRBV27 and TRBJ2-5; 12 positions agree with TRBD2. The CDR3 runs to 16 residues. The trim removed 2 bases at V and 5 bases at J, leaving 6 bases unmatched. CDR1 MNHEY and CDR2 SMNVEV come from the germline V gene (reference sequence). The CDR3 sequence: CASSLRLAGGLETQYF. The DNA of the CDR3 is TGTGCCAGCAGTTTACGCCTAGCGGGGGGGCTGGAGACCCAGTACTTC.

The chain uses TRBV5-1 and TRBJ1-3, with 10 nucleotides matching TRBD1. The length of the CDR3 is 16 residues. The germline CDR1 and CDR2 sequences are SGHRS and YFSETQ. V lost 0 bases, J lost 3 bases, and 3 bases stayed unmatched. CDR3 nucleotide sequence: TGCGCCAGCAGCTTGGCTGGACAGGGGGTTGGAAACACCATATATTTT. Amino acids: CASSLAGQGVGNTIYF.

The V gene is TRBV12-5, the J gene TRBJ1-4; 12 bases are a match to TRBD1. The ends lost 3 bases at V and 7 bases at J; junction bases unmatched: 15. Germline CDR1 is LGHNT and CDR2 is FRNRAP. The CDR3 extends over 19 amino acids. The CDR3 sequence: CASGFAPGQGALRSEKLFF. The CDR3 DNA reads TGTGCTAGTGGTTTCGCACCGGGACAGGGGGCCTTAAGATCTGAAAAACTGTTTTTT.

This rearrangement joins TRBV18 to TRBJ2-7, with a weak D call TRBD2 (6 bases). The V end was cut by 3 bases, the J end by 5 bases, with 17 bases between. In germline, CDR1 is KGHSH, CDR2 LQKENI. The CDR3 extends over 15 amino acids. The CDR3: CASSPGLTEENEQYF. The CDR3 region has the DNA TGTGCCAGCTCACCGGGACTGACTGAGGAGAACGAGCAGTACTTC. Complete variable domain (other parts from reference TRBV18 and TRBJ2-7): NAGVMQNPRHLVRRRGQEARLRCSPMKGHSHVYWYRQLPEEGLKFMVYLQKENIIDESGMPKERFSAEFPKEGPSILRIQQVVRGDSAAYFCASSPGLTEENEQYFGPGTRLTVT.

This clone has only one observation. The rearrangement links TRBV19 to TRBJ1-1, with D unresolved. Deletions cut 6 bases from V and 4 bases from J, with 15 bases between. This CDR3 is 14 amino acids long. Germline V gene sequence: CDR1 LNHDA, CDR2 SQIVND (reference sequence). The DNA of the CDR3 is TGTGCCAGTAGGGCGGGCAGGTCGGGCACTGAAGCTTTCTTT. Translation gives CASRAGRSGTEAFF. The full variable domain, in which reference TRBV19 and TRBJ1-1 provide the parts outside the CDR3, is DGGITQSPKYLFRKEGQNVTLSCEQNLNHDAMYWYRQDPGQGLRLIYYSQIVNDFQKGDIAEGYSVSREKKESFPLTVTSAQKNPTAFYLCASRAGRSGTEAFFGQGTRLTVV.

This clone was detected only a few times. The CDR3 sequence: CASSYDSLRYEQYF. In nucleotides, the CDR3 is TGTGCCAGCAGTTACGACAGCCTTCGCTACGAGCAGTACTTC. This rearrangement joins TRBV6-5 to TRBJ2-7, with D possibly being TRBD1 (5 bases). Germline-derived CDR1 and CDR2 are MNHEY and SVGAGI. V was trimmed by 2 bases and J by 3 bases, leaving 11 bases between them. This CDR3 is built from 14 residues.

This clone was observed a few times. This chain uses TRBV27 with TRBJ1-5; TRBD1 agrees at 7 bases. Looked up from germline, CDR1 is MNHEY and CDR2 is SMNVEV (reference sequence). This CDR3 region has 17 residues. V trimming: 5 bases; J trimming: 5 bases; junction bases outside the gene matches: 15. The CDR3 nucleotides read TGTGCCAGCAGTCGAACTACCGGGACAGTCGGCTATCAGCCCCAGCATTTT. Residues: CASSRTTGTVGYQPQHF.

This chain joins TRBV2 and TRBJ2-7; 9 bases agree with TRBD1. The germline gives CDR1 SNHLY, CDR2 FYNNEI. The CDR3 is 15 residues long. Germline trimming cut 4 bases from V and 0 bases from J; bases unmatched to any gene: 4. DNA for the CDR3: TGTGCCAGCAGTGGGTGGGACAGGGTCTCCTACGAGCAGTACTTC. This gives the protein CASSGWDRVSYEQYF.

This clone was recorded only once. The chain recombines TRBV12-5 with TRBJ2-1; TRBD2 aligns across 10 bases. Germline CDR1 reads LGHNT; CDR2 reads FRNRAP. CDR3 size: 15 residues. Germline trimming cut 5 bases from V and 4 bases from J; bases unmatched to any gene: 5. CDR3 DNA: TGTGCTAGTGGTCCAGAGGGACTAGCGTACAATGAGCAGTTCTTC. This codes for CASGPEGLAYNEQFF.

This rearrangement joins TRBV10-3 to TRBJ1-4; D possibly corresponds to TRBD1 (5 bases). CDR1 and CDR2 (germline): ENHRY, SYGVKD. This CDR3 contains 17 residues. Deletions cut 3 bases from V and 7 bases from J, with 21 bases between. CDR3 sequence (DNA): TGTGCCATCAGTGACCCCTCGAAGCAGGGTCAGGGTGAAAAACTGTTTTTT. Protein product: CAISDPSKQGQGEKLFF.

The gene calls are TRBV10-3 and TRBJ2-5; possibly TRBD1 for D (6 bases). There are 17 residues in the CDR3. Per germline, CDR1 ENHRY and CDR2 SYGVKD. Trimming cost V 0 bases and J 5 bases, with 19 bases left between them. As DNA, the CDR3 is TGTGCCATCAGTGAGTCCGGCAAACAGGGCCTTAGGGAGACCCAGTACTTC. Translation: CAISESGKQGLRETQYF.

The chain has TRBV6-1 and TRBJ2-7; D unclear. The CDR3 sequence is 17 residues long. Germline-derived CDR1 and CDR2 are MNHNS and SASEGT. The V and J ends lost 0 bases and 0 bases respectively, with 15 bases between them. The CDR3 region is CASSEALVAVSSYEQYF. The CDR3 nucleotides are TGTGCCAGCAGTGAAGCGCTAGTGGCGGTTAGCTCCTACGAGCAGTACTTC.

On this clone itself: Different DNA sequences within this sample yield the same CDR3. The chain combines TRBV5-1 with TRBJ1-1, with D tentatively TRBD1 (5 bases). The CDR3 is 14 amino acids. Trimming pared 3 bases from V and 1 base from J, leaving 10 bases between. Germline CDR1 and CDR2: SGHRS and YFSETQ. The CDR3 is CASSWAGGNTEAFF. CDR3 in DNA: TGCGCCAGCAGCTGGGCCGGGGGGAACACTGAAGCTTTCTTT.

The chain is built from TRBV28 and TRBJ1-1, with D possibly TRBD1 on 6 matching bases. Trimming left V 2 bases short and J 11 bases short, with 15 bases between. Germline V gives CDR1 MDHEN, CDR2 SYDVKM. The CDR3 contains 13 residues. The CDR3 coding sequence is TGTGCCAGCAGTTTACACAGGGTTAACTACGCTTTCTTT. Protein product: CASSLHRVNYAFF.

This chain joins TRBV18 and TRBJ2-3; D is ambiguous. CDR3 length equals 13 residues. The germline V gene has CDR1 KGHSH and CDR2 LQKENI. V lost 3 bases to trimming and J lost 0 bases, with 4 bases between them. The CDR3 spells CASSPYSTDTQYF. CDR3 nucleotide sequence: TGTGCCAGCTCACCCTATAGCACAGATACGCAGTATTTT.

The chain couples TRBV6-5 to TRBJ1-6, with D possibly being TRBD1 (5 bases). From germline, CDR1 is MNHEY and CDR2 SVGAGI. Trimming stripped 0 bases from V and 10 bases from J, with 13 bases between. This CDR3 is 15 amino acids long. The CDR3 is CASSYSPGPASPLHF. DNA for the CDR3: TGTGCCAGCAGTTACTCCCCAGGGCCGGCCTCACCCCTCCACTTT.

This sequence joins TRBV19 and TRBJ1-1; D ambiguous. CDR3 length equals 16 residues. Between the trimmed V and J ends, which lost 2 bases and 3 bases, there was a span of 16 bases. The germline gives CDR1 LNHDA, CDR2 SQIVND (reference sequence). The CDR3 nucleotides are TGTGCCAGTAGTATATCGGGGTCCGTTATGTACACTGAAGCTTTCTTT. This translates into CASSISGSVMYTEAFF.

In its sample, this clone was seen a few times. The chain joins TRBV5-1 to TRBJ2-2; D is unclear. V lost 1 base to trimming and J lost 7 bases, with 11 bases between them. The CDR3 is 14 residues long. Looked up from germline, CDR1 is SGHRS and CDR2 is YFSETQ. The CDR3 is CASSLLQYGGELFF. The CDR3 bases are TGCGCCAGCAGCTTGTTACAGTACGGCGGGGAGCTGTTTTTT.

V gene TRBV7-6 combines with J gene TRBJ2-1, with TRBD2 matching 9 bases. The CDR3 spans 18 residues. Unmatched junction bases numbered 19, after V lost 5 bases and J lost 8 bases. Per the germline V gene, CDR1 is SGHVS and CDR2 is FNYEAQ. The CDR3 nucleotides are TGTGCCAGCAGCCCCGACGGGGGCGGGGGGGTAGGTATAGATGAGCAGTTCTTC. Its protein is CASSPDGGGGVGIDEQFF.

The chain combines TRBV28 with TRBJ1-5; D gene ambiguous. Germline values: CDR1 MDHEN, CDR2 SYDVKM. V was pared by 5 bases and J by 2 bases, with 10 bases between. The CDR3 is 14 amino acids. The CDR3 loop reads CASSAGPGNQPQHF. CDR3 coding DNA: TGTGCCAGCAGTGCCGGTCCGGGCAATCAGCCCCAGCATTTT.

The rearrangement uses TRBV6-5 and TRBJ2-3; TRBD2 aligns across 11 bases. Trimming took 5 bases from V and 6 from J; bases not matched to a gene: 7. This CDR3 contains 15 residues. Germline CDR1 MNHEY, CDR2 SVGAGI. The CDR3 reads CASSNLAGGSDTQYF. CDR3 bases: TGTGCCAGCAGTAACCTAGCGGGGGGTTCCGATACGCAGTATTTT.